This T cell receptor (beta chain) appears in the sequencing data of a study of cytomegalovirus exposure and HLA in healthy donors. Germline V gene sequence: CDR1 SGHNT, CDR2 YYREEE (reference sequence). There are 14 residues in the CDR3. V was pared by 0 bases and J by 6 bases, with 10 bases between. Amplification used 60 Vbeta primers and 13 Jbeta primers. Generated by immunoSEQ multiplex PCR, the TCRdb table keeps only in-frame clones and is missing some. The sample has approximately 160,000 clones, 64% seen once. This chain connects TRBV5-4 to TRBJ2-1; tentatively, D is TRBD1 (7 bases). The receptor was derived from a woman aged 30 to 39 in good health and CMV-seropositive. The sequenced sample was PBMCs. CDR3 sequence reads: CASSLGQGGNEQFF. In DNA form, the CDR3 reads TGTGCCAGCAGCTTGGGGCAGGGGGGCAATGAGCAGTTCTTC.